Following are 17 T cell receptor beta chains from one sample sequenced in a study of blood T cells in healthy people across ages. The use of a sample-barcoded 5' primer and a J-beta primer mix characterized a second PCR of roughly 7 to 11 cycles. TCRdb itself ran the 5' RACE reads through MiXCR, one entry per CDR3 protein. The sample includes around 870,000 distinct CDR3 sequences, around 30% seen only once; the top ten take around 16%. The sequenced material came from blood. The receptors were gathered from an elderly woman in good health.

The genes are TRBV7-2 and TRBJ2-3; D is unresolved. V lost 6 bases to trimming and J lost 2 bases, with 6 bases between them. The CDR3 runs 12 residues. Germline CDR1 reads SGHTA; CDR2 reads FQGNSA. CDR3 DNA sequence: TGTGCCAGCAGATTCGACACAGATACGCAGTATTTT. Translated, it gives CASRFDTDTQYF.

There are many counts of this clonotype. This rearrangement joins TRBV6-6 to TRBJ2-7; D may be TRBD1 (6 bases). The CDR3 is made up of 16 amino acids. CDR1 and CDR2 (germline): MNHNY, SVGAGI (reference sequence). V lost 0 bases to trimming and J lost 0 bases, with 12 bases between them. The DNA for the CDR3 is TGTGCCAGCAGTTACTCAGGGGGTGGCCACTCCTACGAGCAGTACTTC. Protein: CASSYSGGGHSYEQYF.

This chain links TRBV15 with TRBJ1-2, with a possible D match to TRBD1 (6 bases). The CDR3 is 15 residues long. CDR1 is LNHNV, CDR2 YYDKDF, per germline (reference sequence). The V end lost 5 bases, the J end lost 7 bases, and 20 bases lay between the germline ends. CDR3 DNA sequence: TGTGCCACCAGCGGAGGCCGGGACACGTTGAGTGGCTACACCTTC. This translates into CATSGGRDTLSGYTF.

This clonotype was found once. The genes are TRBV5-8 and TRBJ2-1; 7 bases match TRBD1. The CDR3 has 16 residues. Per the germline V gene, CDR1 is SGHTS and CDR2 is YDEGEE. V shed 4 bases, J shed 3 bases, and the junction held 10 bases outside the gene matches. Written as DNA, the CDR3 is TGTGCCAGCAGCCGGGAAATGGGACAGTACTACAATGAGCAGTTCTTC. Residues: CASSREMGQYYNEQFF.

This clonotype has a count of ten or more. The V and J genes are TRBV6-5 and TRBJ1-4; the D gene is possibly TRBD1 (5 bases). Germline CDR1 is MNHEY and CDR2 is SVGAGI. V lost 6 bases, J lost 5 bases, and 13 bases lay in between. This CDR3 is 14 amino acids long. The CDR3 region has the DNA TGTGCCAGCAGAAGAGGGGACCGGAATGAAAAACTGTTTTTT. Translating gives CASRRGDRNEKLFF.

This clonotype was detected many times. The chain carries TRBV7-2 and TRBJ1-1; D is unresolved. Germline V gene sequence: CDR1 SGHTA, CDR2 FQGNSA. The V and J ends lost 6 bases and 1 base respectively, with 9 bases between them. The CDR3 is made up of 13 amino acids. The chain's CDR3 is CASSLSQNTEAFF. The CDR3 DNA reads TGTGCCAGCAGTCTATCACAGAACACTGAAGCTTTCTTT.

Remarks on this clonotype: This may arise from a read error, as a much more abundant clone is one base away. The chain joins TRBV28 to TRBJ2-4; no definite D call. The J call may be incorrect, as the DNA end agrees better with TRBJ2-5. Germline V gene lookup returns CDR1 MDHEN and CDR2 SYDVKM. This CDR3 is 13 amino acids long. The CDR3 region is CACSLGPLGTQYF. The CDR3 DNA follows: TGTGCCTGCAGTCTAGGACCACTGGGGACCCAGTACTTC.

About this clonotype itself: This may stem from a read error, because a much larger clone lies one nucleotide away. The chain carries TRBV6-2 or TRBV6-3 and TRBJ1-4; D remains unclear. The CDR3 contains 16 residues. The ends were cut back, 6 bases at V and 3 bases at J, with 17 bases in the middle. Germline values: CDR1 MNHEY, CDR2 SVGEGT. CDR3 region: CASSHNPRAANEKLFF. In DNA, the CDR3 is TGTGCCAGCAGCCACAACCCACGCGCAGCTAATGAAAAACTGTTTTTT.

This clonotype showed up just a few times. DNA of the CDR3: TGCGCCAGCAGTGAGTCGGGGCAGATTTATGGCTACACCTTC. Translated: CASSESGQIYGYTF. The chain has TRBV10-2 and TRBJ1-2; TRBD1 is a possible D gene (5 bases). CDR1 and CDR2 from the germline V gene are WSHSY and SAAADI. The CDR3 runs to 14 residues. Trimming removed 0 bases at V and 5 bases at J, with 10 bases between.

This clonotype was detected ten times or more. The chain couples TRBV12-3 or TRBV12-4 to TRBJ2-1; TRBD2 might be the D (6 bases). The length of the CDR3 is 13 residues. Deletions cut 8 bases from V and 5 bases from J, with 13 bases between. This CDR3 is CASRTISNNEQFF. CDR3 nucleotides: TGTGCCAGCCGGACTATATCAAACAATGAGCAGTTCTTC.

The V call is TRBV5-1, the J call TRBJ2-2, with D maybe TRBD2 (5 bases). V gave up 0 bases and J gave up 9 bases, with 21 bases separating them. Germline CDR1 and CDR2: SGHRS and YFSETQ. This CDR3 is built from 17 residues. CDR3 nucleotides: TGCGCCAGCAGCTTGGCACTAGACCCAATCGAGAGCAGGGAGCTGTTTTTT. Its translation is CASSLALDPIESRELFF.

V usage is TRBV19 and J usage is TRBJ1-5, with D hard to call. Germline V gives CDR1 LNHDA, CDR2 SQIVND (reference sequence). The CDR3 is 15 residues long. V gave up 3 bases and J gave up 0 bases, with 9 bases separating them. The CDR3 reads CASSILAYSNQPQHF. In DNA form, the CDR3 reads TGTGCCAGTAGTATTTTAGCCTATAGCAATCAGCCCCAGCATTTT.

A few counts support this clonotype. V gene TRBV7-2 combines with J gene TRBJ1-1; 7 bases align to TRBD1. V shed 0 bases, J shed 3 bases, and the junction held 1 base outside the gene matches. Germline CDR1 SGHTA, CDR2 FQGNSA. This CDR3 region has 14 residues. The CDR3, as DNA: TGTGCCAGCAGCTTAGCGACAGGGTACACTGAAGCTTTCTTT. It codes for CASSLATGYTEAFF.

This chain joins TRBV7-2 and TRBJ1-2; D is perhaps TRBD1 (6 bases). Per the germline V gene, CDR1 is SGHTA and CDR2 is FQGNSA. The CDR3 totals 13 residues. Trimming removed 5 bases from V and 8 bases from J, with 15 bases in between. The CDR3 spells CASSPRGGRGYTF. The CDR3 DNA sequence: TGTGCCAGCAGCCCCAGGGGTGGCCGAGGCTACACCTTC. Drawing the rest from reference TRBV7-2 and TRBJ1-2, the complete variable domain is GAGVSQSPSNKVTEKGKDVELRCDPISGHTALYWYRQSLGQGLEFLIYFQGNSAPDKSGLPSDRFSAERTGGSVSTLTIQRTQQEDSAVYLCASSPRGGRGYTFGSGTRLTVV.

This clonotype turned up a few times. A much larger clone lies one base from this, so it may be a read error. This chain uses TRBV5-1 with TRBJ2-3, with 8 bases lining up with TRBD1. This CDR3 is 14 amino acids long. Looked up from germline, CDR1 is SGHRS and CDR2 is YFSETQ. CDR3 residues: CASSNGQGTDAQYF. CDR3 in DNA: TGCGCCAGCAGCAATGGACAGGGTACAGATGCGCAGTATTTT.

Concerning this clonotype itself: It may be a read error: a sequence one base away is much more abundant. This chain links TRBV7-6 with TRBJ2-3; 12 nucleotides agree with TRBD2. This CDR3 contains 15 residues. Germline CDR1 and CDR2: SGHVS and FNYEAQ. This CDR3 is CASSSGLAGRSTRYF. The DNA for the CDR3 is TGTGCCAGCAGCTCAGGACTAGCGGGACGTAGTACGCGGTATTTT.

This chain connects TRBV3-1 to TRBJ2-4; no firm D call. Trimming took 6 bases from V and 2 from J, leaving 23 bases between them. The length of the CDR3 is 18 residues. CDR1 LGHDT and CDR2 YNNKEL come from the germline V gene (reference sequence). CDR3 loop: CASSTTSSLGSTKNIQYF. DNA of the CDR3: TGTGCCAGCAGTACTACGTCCTCTTTAGGGTCAACCAAAAACATTCAGTACTTC. Variable domain in full (rest from reference TRBV3-1 and TRBJ2-4): DTAVSQTPKYLVTQMGNDKSIKCEQNLGHDTMYWYKQDSKKFLKIMFSYNNKELIINETVPNRFSPKSPDKAHLNLHINSLELGDSAVYFCASSTTSSLGSTKNIQYFGAGTRLSVL.